The 21 T cell receptor beta chains presented below share a single source sample, sequenced in a study of blood T cell repertoires in COVID-19. Sequenced by immunoSEQ multiplex PCR; TCRdb stores in-frame clones only, minus some. There are fewer than 200,000 clones in the sample; 80% occur only once, and 5% to 8.5% lies in the top ten. Sequences were obtained from peripheral blood. Receptor source: a man aged 65 to 85 with active or convalescent COVID-19.

This clone appeared a few times. The chain carries TRBV2 and TRBJ1-1; no clear D. The CDR3 sequence is 15 residues long. Germline loops: CDR1 SNHLY, CDR2 FYNNEI. The V and J ends lost 2 bases and 4 bases respectively, with 14 bases between them. This CDR3 reads CASSELVQIPTEAFF. The CDR3 region has the DNA TGTGCCAGCAGTGAATTGGTGCAGATTCCCACTGAAGCTTTCTTT.

The J gene is TRBJ2-7, the V gene TRBV7-2, with D maybe TRBD1 (6 bases). V lost 6 bases and J 3 bases, leaving 12 bases between the germline ends. Germline CDR1 SGHTA, CDR2 FQGNSA. The CDR3 is made up of 13 amino acids. In DNA form, the CDR3 reads TGTGCCAGCAGTTTTCGACAGGACTACGAGCAGTACTTC. Translated, it gives CASSFRQDYEQYF. The variable domain in full, with the rest retrieved from reference TRBV7-2 and TRBJ2-7, is GAGVSQSPSNKVTEKGKDVELRCDPISGHTALYWYRQSLGQGLEFLIYFQGNSAPDKSGLPSDRFSAERTGGSVSTLTIQRTQQEDSAVYLCASSFRQDYEQYFGPGTRLTVT.

The rearrangement links TRBV9 to TRBJ2-6; D unresolved. V gave up 4 bases and J gave up 4 bases, with 12 bases separating them. CDR3 length equals 15 residues. Germline CDR1 is SGDLS and CDR2 is YYNGEE. As DNA, the CDR3 is TGTGCCAGCAGCATTACTATTACAGGGGCCAACGTCCTGACTTTC. Encoded protein: CASSITITGANVLTF. Full variable domain (rest looked up from reference TRBV9 and TRBJ2-6): DSGVTQTPKHLITATGQRVTLRCSPRSGDLSVYWYQQSLDQGLQFLIQYYNGEERAKGNILERFSAQQFPDLHSELNLSSLELGDSALYFCASSITITGANVLTFGAGSRLTVL.

V and J are TRBV9 and TRBJ2-5, with unresolved D. The CDR3 has 14 amino acids. V gave up 0 bases and J gave up 7 bases, with 13 bases separating them. Germline V gene lookup returns CDR1 SGDLS and CDR2 YYNGEE. The chain's CDR3 is CASSVGNLPGTQYF. CDR3 coding DNA: TGTGCCAGCAGCGTAGGGAACCTCCCGGGGACCCAGTACTTC.

The chain has TRBV12-3 or TRBV12-4 and TRBJ1-5, with TRBD1 identical over 7 bases. There are 13 residues in the CDR3. V lost 5 bases, J lost 7 bases, and 5 bases stayed unmatched. The CDR3 coding sequence is TGTGCCAGCAGTCCTCAGGGGGAGCAGCCCCAGCATTTT. Translating gives CASSPQGEQPQHF.

This clone was seen a handful of times. This chain links TRBV11-2 with TRBJ1-2, with D possibly being TRBD1 (5 bases). The ends were cut back, 6 bases at V and 4 bases at J, with 12 bases in the middle. The V gene's germline CDR1 is SGHAT and CDR2 FQNNGV. CDR3 length: 13 amino acids. The CDR3 here is CASSSQGPYGYTF. CDR3 coding DNA: TGTGCCAGCAGTTCCCAGGGCCCCTATGGCTACACCTTC. Together with reference TRBV11-2 and TRBJ1-2, the CDR3 gives the full variable domain: EAGVAQSPRYKIIEKRQSVAFWCNPISGHATLYWYQQILGQGPKLLIQFQNNGVVDDSQLPKDRFSAERLKGVDSTLKIQPAKLEDSAVYLCASSSQGPYGYTFGSGTRLTVV.

This chain uses TRBV6-1 with TRBJ1-4; tentative D call: TRBD1 (5 bases). The CDR3 contains 16 residues. CDR1 is MNHNS, CDR2 SASEGT, per germline. Trimming took off 2 bases at V and 7 bases at J, with 17 bases between the two ends. The DNA of the CDR3 is TGTGCCAGCAGTGAATATGCCCCAGGGCTAGGTGAAAAACTGTTTTTT. It specifies CASSEYAPGLGEKLFF.

The V and J genes are TRBV9 and TRBJ2-1; 8 bases line up with TRBD2. Per the germline V gene, CDR1 is SGDLS and CDR2 is YYNGEE. With V trimmed by 4 bases and J by 4 bases, 7 bases remained unmatched. The CDR3 is 15 residues long. Here the CDR3 DNA reads TGTGCCAGCAGCCCCAGCGGGAGCAGGTACAATGAGCAGTTCTTC. Residues: CASSPSGSRYNEQFF.

The V and J genes are TRBV29-1 and TRBJ1-1, with D maybe TRBD1 (5 bases). CDR1 and CDR2 from the germline V gene are SQVTM and ANQGSEA. Trimming pared 3 bases from V and 1 base from J, leaving 12 bases between. The CDR3 has 14 residues. CDR3 bases: TGCAGCGTTGATGTTCTGGGGCAGAACACTGAAGCTTTCTTT. It is translated as CSVDVLGQNTEAFF.

The chain uses TRBV18 and TRBJ1-1, with D perhaps TRBD1 (5 bases). Trimming took off 0 bases at V and 1 base at J, with 9 bases between the two ends. Germline V gives CDR1 KGHSH, CDR2 LQKENI. The CDR3 loop spans 15 amino acids. The CDR3 protein is CASSPPGGRNTEAFF. The CDR3 DNA sequence: TGTGCCAGCTCACCACCGGGGGGGAGGAACACTGAAGCTTTCTTT. The entire variable domain, with the rest obtained from reference TRBV18 and TRBJ1-1, is as follows: NAGVMQNPRHLVRRRGQEARLRCSPMKGHSHVYWYRQLPEEGLKFMVYLQKENIIDESGMPKERFSAEFPKEGPSILRIQQVVRGDSAAYFCASSPPGGRNTEAFFGQGTRLTVV.

This sequence joins TRBV3-1 (or the pseudogene TRBV3-2) and TRBJ2-5; no clear D. This CDR3 is built from 12 residues. CDR1 and CDR2 (germline): LGHDT, YNNKEL (reference sequence). V lost 3 bases and J lost 8, with 10 bases in between. The CDR3 region is CASSQSVVTQYF. DNA of the CDR3: TGTGCCAGCAGCCAGTCCGTAGTTACCCAGTACTTC.

This clone was seen only a few times. The sample contains more than one DNA sequence encoding this CDR3. The gene calls are TRBV6-5 and TRBJ2-6, with TRBD1 matching 7 bases. The CDR3 spans 15 residues. The germline CDR1 and CDR2 sequences are MNHEY and SVGAGI. V trimming: 7 bases; J trimming: 5 bases; junction bases outside the gene matches: 8. The DNA of the CDR3 is TGTGCCAGCACTCTGACAGGGAACTGGGCCAACGTCCTGACTTTC. Its protein is CASTLTGNWANVLTF.

The V call is TRBV28, the J call TRBJ1-4; D gene uncertain. The CDR3 totals 14 residues. Germline V gives CDR1 MDHEN, CDR2 SYDVKM. The V gene lost 6 bases and the J gene lost 10 bases, with 18 bases spanning the gap. The CDR3 protein is CASSSSLEAGKLFF. CDR3 nucleotide sequence: TGTGCCAGCAGCTCCTCTTTGGAGGCCGGAAAACTGTTTTTT.

This clone was counted only a few times. V gene TRBV3-1 (or the pseudogene TRBV3-2) combines with J gene TRBJ1-2, with TRBD1 identical over 8 bases. This CDR3 contains 16 residues. CDR1 and CDR2 from the germline V gene are LGHDT and YNNKEL (reference sequence). V shed 1 base, J shed 7 bases, and the junction held 11 bases outside the gene matches. This CDR3 reads CASSQGVGQGAFGYTF. The CDR3 nucleotides are TGTGCCAGCAGCCAAGGCGTTGGGCAGGGGGCTTTTGGCTACACCTTC.

V is TRBV6-5 and J is TRBJ1-1; the D gene is possibly TRBD1 (6 bases). The CDR3 loop spans 13 amino acids. V gave up 7 bases and J gave up 0 bases, with 9 bases separating them. Germline V gene data show CDR1 as MNHEY and CDR2 as SVGAGI. The CDR3 protein is CASTEGVNTEAFF. The DNA of the CDR3 is TGTGCCAGCACCGAGGGGGTGAACACTGAAGCTTTCTTT.

This clone was seen only a few times. Other DNA sequences of this sample code for an identical CDR3. The rearrangement links TRBV14 to TRBJ2-7, with 8 bases lining up with TRBD2. Losses at the gene ends were 4 bases for V and 5 bases for J; bases not matched to a gene: 4. The germline CDR1 and CDR2 sequences are SGHDN and FVKESK. The CDR3 contains 13 residues. The CDR3 loop reads CASSRGLADEQYF. CDR3 coding DNA: TGTGCCAGCAGCCGCGGACTAGCAGACGAGCAGTACTTC. The full variable domain, its missing parts supplied by reference TRBV14 and TRBJ2-7, is EAGVTQFPSHSVIEKGQTVTLRCDPISGHDNLYWYRRVMGKEIKFLLHFVKESKQDESGMPNNRFLAERTGGTYSTLKVQPAELEDSGVYFCASSRGLADEQYFGPGTRLTVT.

DNA of the CDR3: TGTGCCAGCAGCAGTGCAGCTGGAAACACCATATATTTT. Its protein product is CASSSAAGNTIYF. The chain links TRBV12-3 or TRBV12-4 to TRBJ1-3; no reliable D call. The V and J ends lost 6 bases and 2 bases respectively, with 8 bases between them. The CDR3 is made up of 13 amino acids.

This clone was seen more than once but under ten times. The genes are TRBV7-2 and TRBJ2-7; 7 nucleotides align to TRBD2. The CDR3 has 15 residues. Unmatched junction bases numbered 7, after V lost 5 bases and J lost 0 bases. CDR1 and CDR2 from the germline V gene are SGHTA and FQGNSA. The chain's CDR3 is CASSVTGGFSYEQYF. CDR3 in DNA: TGTGCCAGCAGCGTCACGGGGGGTTTCTCCTACGAGCAGTACTTC.

The J gene is TRBJ1-1, the V gene TRBV30; D is unclear. Germline CDR1 and CDR2: GTSNPN and SVGIG (reference sequence). V lost 4 bases, J lost 10 bases, and 22 bases lay in between. The CDR3 runs to 14 residues. The CDR3 DNA reads as TGTGCCTGGACCCCCCGAGGGTCCGTTTTTTCAGCTTTCTTT. Protein product: CAWTPRGSVFSAFF.

The count of this clone is one. The V gene is TRBV7-3, the J gene TRBJ1-3; the D is unclear. Deletions cut 5 bases from V and 3 bases from J, with 8 bases between. The CDR3 totals 13 residues. Germline CDR1 and CDR2: SGHTA and FQGTGA. This chain's CDR3 is CASSPVNGNTIYF. The CDR3 DNA reads as TGTGCCAGCAGCCCGGTTAATGGAAACACCATATATTTT.

The rearrangement links TRBV27 to TRBJ2-7; TRBD1 aligns across 9 bases. Germline CDR1 MNHEY, CDR2 SMNVEV (reference sequence). Trimming removed 4 bases from V and 7 bases from J; junction bases left unmatched: 5. This CDR3 is built from 13 residues. CDR3 coding DNA: TGTGCCAGCAGTTGGGACAGGGTGGGGGAGCAGTACTTC. Its protein product is CASSWDRVGEQYF.